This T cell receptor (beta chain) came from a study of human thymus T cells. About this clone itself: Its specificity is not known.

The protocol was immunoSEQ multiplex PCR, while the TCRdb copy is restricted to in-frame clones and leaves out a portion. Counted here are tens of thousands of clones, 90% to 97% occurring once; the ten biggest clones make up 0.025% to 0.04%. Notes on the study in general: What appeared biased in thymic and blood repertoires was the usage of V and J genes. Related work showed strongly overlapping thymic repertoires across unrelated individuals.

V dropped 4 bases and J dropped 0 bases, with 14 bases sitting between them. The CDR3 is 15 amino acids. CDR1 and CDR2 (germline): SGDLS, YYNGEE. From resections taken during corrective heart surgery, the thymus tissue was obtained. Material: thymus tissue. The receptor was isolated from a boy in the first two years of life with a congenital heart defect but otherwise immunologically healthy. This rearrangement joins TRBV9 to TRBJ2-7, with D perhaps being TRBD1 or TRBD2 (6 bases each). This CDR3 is CASSWGWGASYEQYF. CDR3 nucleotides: TGTGCCAGCAGCTGGGGTTGGGGGGCCTCCTACGAGCAGTACTTC.